This entry concerns a single T cell receptor (beta chain). Its cognate antigen is unknown. Trimming took 0 bases from V and 3 from J; bases not matched to a gene: 7. CDR1 and CDR2 (germline): SGHKS, YYEKEE (reference sequence). CDR3 length: 16 residues. For TCR beta, libraries came from quantitative 5'-RACE with molecular barcodes. One entry per CDR3 protein, called by TCRdb with MiXCR from the 5' RACE reads. The sample records 350,000 or so distinct CDR3 sequences, about 9.9% being singletons. The data were obtained in a study of CD8 T cells in ankylosing spondylitis. Study-wide points: Within peripheral blood, clones linked to disease were CD8+ and relatively rare.

The material sequenced was blood, either unsorted or a sorted T cell fraction (not recorded which). The sequence was obtained from a female donor with ankylosing spondylitis or in good health (not recorded which). This chain links TRBV5-5 with TRBJ2-3; 7 nucleotides match TRBD1. CDR3 loop: CASSLEGAMVTDTQYF. In DNA form, the CDR3 reads TGTGCCAGCAGCTTGGAGGGGGCGATGGTGACAGATACGCAGTATTTT.